These 10 T cell receptor beta chains originate from one sample sequenced in a study of shared clonotypes between healthy human individuals. As defined, naive CD8 cells were CD45RO-negative and positively selected for CCR7, with terminally differentiated effector memory CD45RA+ cells excluded. Sequenced by immunoSEQ multiplex PCR; TCRdb stores in-frame clones only, minus some. The table includes about 1,800,000 clones, approximately 95% detected once. Sequenced material: naive CD8+ T cells sorted from blood. Receptor source: a man aged 18 to 30 in good health.

The chain uses TRBV13 and TRBJ2-4; TRBD2 agrees at 9 bases. V trimming: 0 bases; J trimming: 3 bases; junction bases outside the gene matches: 6. In germline, CDR1 is PRHDT, CDR2 FYEKMQ (reference sequence). CDR3 size: 17 residues. Here the CDR3 reads CASSLGQVAGDKNIQYF. In DNA form, the CDR3 reads TGTGCCAGCAGCTTAGGCCAAGTAGCGGGGGACAAAAACATTCAGTACTTC.

The V gene is TRBV5-6, the J gene TRBJ2-7; weak D call: TRBD2 (6 bases). V shed 2 bases and J shed 3 bases, with 12 bases lying between them. There are 14 residues in the CDR3. The germline gives CDR1 SGHDT, CDR2 YYEEEE. The CDR3 DNA is TGTGCCAGCAGCTTCGGGGGAGCGAGCTACGAGCAGTACTTC. Encoded protein: CASSFGGASYEQYF.

The CDR3 DNA reads as TGCGCCAGCAGCACGACAGGGGGCTCCTATCAGCCCCAGCATTTT. Translation: CASSTTGGSYQPQHF. V usage is TRBV5-1 and J usage is TRBJ1-5; TRBD1 matches at 10 bases. The CDR3 sequence is 15 residues long. In germline, CDR1 is SGHRS, CDR2 YFSETQ. The V gene end was trimmed by 4 bases and the J gene end by 5 bases; junction bases not matched to a gene: 6.

V and J are TRBV7-9 and TRBJ2-3; 9 bases are a match to TRBD2. Germline values: CDR1 SEHNR, CDR2 FQNEAQ (reference sequence). V lost 4 bases and J lost 0; bases outside the gene matches: 14. The CDR3 is 19 residues long. The DNA for the CDR3 is TGTGCCAGCAGCTCCCGATTGCTAGCGGGGCCACCTAGCACAGATACGCAGTATTTT. Translation gives CASSSRLLAGPPSTDTQYF. Using reference TRBV7-9 and TRBJ2-3 for the parts outside the CDR3, the full variable domain is DTGVSQNPRHKITKRGQNVTFRCDPISEHNRLYWYRQTLGQGPEFLTYFQNEAQLEKSRLLSDRFSAERPKGSFSTLEIQRTEQGDSAMYLCASSSRLLAGPPSTDTQYFGPGTRLTVL.

V usage is TRBV27 and J usage is TRBJ2-1; no reliable D call. V lost 4 bases and J lost 7, with 8 bases in between. The CDR3 is 12 amino acids. Germline loops: CDR1 MNHEY, CDR2 SMNVEV (reference sequence). This chain's CDR3 is CASSSLLNEQFF. In DNA form, the CDR3 reads TGTGCCAGCAGTTCCCTTTTAAATGAGCAGTTCTTC.

The chain has TRBV28 and TRBJ1-5; 7 bases agree with TRBD1. The germline CDR1 and CDR2 sequences are MDHEN and SYDVKM. Losses at the gene ends were 6 bases for V and 7 bases for J; bases not matched to a gene: 12. This CDR3 is 15 amino acids long. The CDR3 DNA is TGTGCCAGCAGACCTCAGGGGGTTGCATTGCAGCCCCAGCATTTT. It yields the protein CASRPQGVALQPQHF.

This rearrangement joins TRBV30 to TRBJ2-7; a possible D gene is TRBD1 (6 bases). Germline loops: CDR1 GTSNPN, CDR2 SVGIG (reference sequence). V lost 2 bases and J lost 11, with 16 bases in between. The CDR3 loop spans 12 amino acids. The CDR3 nucleotides are TGTGCCTGGAGTTCCCTCGACAGGCTTAAGTACTTC. Protein product: CAWSSLDRLKYF. Filled out from reference TRBV30 and TRBJ2-7, the complete variable domain reads SQTIHQWPATLVQPVGSPLSLECTVEGTSNPNLYWYRQAAGRGLQLLFYSVGIGQISSEVPQNLSASRPQDRQFILSSKKLLLSDSGFYLCAWSSLDRLKYFGPGTRLTVT.

The rearrangement uses TRBV28 and TRBJ2-5; 15 bases fit TRBD2. Unmatched junction bases numbered 8, after V lost 10 bases and J lost 5 bases. This CDR3 is 15 amino acids long. Germline V gene sequence: CDR1 MDHEN, CDR2 SYDVKM. In DNA form, the CDR3 reads TGTGCCATTGGACTAGCGGGGGGGCCGGGTGAGACCCAGTACTTC. Its translation: CAIGLAGGPGETQYF.

The rearrangement joins TRBV6-5 to TRBJ1-1; 10 bases align to TRBD1. The CDR3 has 15 residues. Trimming removed 6 bases from V and 5 bases from J; junction bases left unmatched: 9. The germline V gene has CDR1 MNHEY and CDR2 SVGAGI. The CDR3 protein is CASSPGDRGRTEAFF. In nucleotides, the CDR3 is TGTGCCAGCAGCCCTGGGGACAGGGGCAGGACTGAAGCTTTCTTT.

The chain employs TRBV4-3 and TRBJ1-1; tentative D call: TRBD1 (5 bases). CDR1 is LGHNA, CDR2 YSLEER, per germline. This CDR3 is 15 amino acids long. V shed 1 base and J shed 6 bases, with 15 bases lying between them. The CDR3 sequence is CASSQGGHRRSEAFF. CDR3 coding DNA: TGCGCCAGCAGCCAAGGAGGACACCGAAGGTCTGAAGCTTTCTTT.